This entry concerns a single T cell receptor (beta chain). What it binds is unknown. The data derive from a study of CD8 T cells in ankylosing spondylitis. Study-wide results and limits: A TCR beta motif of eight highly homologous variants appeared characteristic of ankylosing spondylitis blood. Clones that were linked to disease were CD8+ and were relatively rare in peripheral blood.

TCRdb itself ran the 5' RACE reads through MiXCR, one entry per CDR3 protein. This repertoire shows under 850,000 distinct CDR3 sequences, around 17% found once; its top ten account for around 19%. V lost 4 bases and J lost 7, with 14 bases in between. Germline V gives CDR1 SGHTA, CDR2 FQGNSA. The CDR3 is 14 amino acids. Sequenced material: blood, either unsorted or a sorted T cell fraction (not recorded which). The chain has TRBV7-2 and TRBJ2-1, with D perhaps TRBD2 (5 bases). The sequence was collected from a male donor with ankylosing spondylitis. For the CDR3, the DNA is TGTGCCAGCAGCTCGCATCCCCTAGCTAATGAGCAGTTCTTC. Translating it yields CASSSHPLANEQFF.